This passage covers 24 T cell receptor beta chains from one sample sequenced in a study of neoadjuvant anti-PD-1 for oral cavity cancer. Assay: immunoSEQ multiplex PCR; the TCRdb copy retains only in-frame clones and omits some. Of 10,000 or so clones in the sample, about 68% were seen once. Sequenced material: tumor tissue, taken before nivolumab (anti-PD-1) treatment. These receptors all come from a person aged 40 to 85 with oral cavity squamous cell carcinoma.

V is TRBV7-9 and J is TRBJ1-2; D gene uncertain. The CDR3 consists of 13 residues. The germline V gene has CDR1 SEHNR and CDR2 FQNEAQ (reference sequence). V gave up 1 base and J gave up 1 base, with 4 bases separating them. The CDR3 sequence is CASSLDNNYGYTF. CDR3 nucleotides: TGTGCCAGCAGCTTAGACAATAACTATGGCTACACCTTC.

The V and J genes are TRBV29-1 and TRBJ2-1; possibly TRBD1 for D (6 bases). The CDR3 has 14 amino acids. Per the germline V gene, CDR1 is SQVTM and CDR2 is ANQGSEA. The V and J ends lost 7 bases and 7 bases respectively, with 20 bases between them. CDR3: CSAIQGFSQNEQFF. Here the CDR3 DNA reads TGCAGCGCAATACAGGGATTCTCCCAGAATGAGCAGTTCTTC.

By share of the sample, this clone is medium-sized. CDR3 nucleotides: TGTGCCAGCAGTGACGCCCGCTACGGCCAGCCCCAGCATTTT. This codes for CASSDARYGQPQHF. The chain is built from TRBV2 and TRBJ1-5; D remains unclear. Germline lookup yields CDR1 SNHLY and CDR2 FYNNEI. This CDR3 contains 14 residues. V lost 3 bases to trimming and J lost 7 bases, with 13 bases between them. Drawing the rest from reference TRBV2 and TRBJ1-5, the complete variable domain is EPEVTQTPSHQVTQMGQEVILRCVPISNHLYFYWYRQILGQKVEFLVSFYNNEISEKSEIFDDQFSVERPDGSNFTLKIRSTKLEDSAMYFCASSDARYGQPQHFGDGTRLSIL.

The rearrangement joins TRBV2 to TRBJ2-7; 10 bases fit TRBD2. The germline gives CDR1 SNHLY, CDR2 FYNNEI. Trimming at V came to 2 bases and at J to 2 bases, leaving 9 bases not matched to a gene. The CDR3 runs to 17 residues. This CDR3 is CASSELASGSITYEQYF. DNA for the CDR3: TGTGCCAGCAGTGAATTGGCTAGCGGGAGTATAACCTACGAGCAGTACTTC.

CDR3 sequence reads: CASSLEVPGGGTDTQYF. CDR3 sequence (DNA): TGCGCCAGCAGCTTGGAGGTTCCCGGGGGGGGCACAGATACGCAGTATTTT. V gene TRBV5-1 combines with J gene TRBJ2-3; TRBD2 aligns across 8 bases. After removal of 0 bases from V and 1 base from J, the junction contained 7 bases not matched to a gene. The CDR3 runs to 17 residues. Germline assignment: CDR1 SGHRS and CDR2 YFSETQ.

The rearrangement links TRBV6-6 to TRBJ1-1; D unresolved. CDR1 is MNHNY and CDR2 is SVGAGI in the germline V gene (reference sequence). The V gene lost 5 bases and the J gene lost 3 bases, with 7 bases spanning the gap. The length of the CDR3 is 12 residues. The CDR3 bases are TGTGCCAGCAGTGCCAGTTACACTGAAGCTTTCTTT. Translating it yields CASSASYTEAFF.

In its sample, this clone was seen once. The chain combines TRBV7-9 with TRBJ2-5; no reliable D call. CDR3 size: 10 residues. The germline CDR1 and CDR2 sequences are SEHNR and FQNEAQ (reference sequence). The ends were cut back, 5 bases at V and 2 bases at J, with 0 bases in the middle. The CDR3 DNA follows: TGTGCCAGCAGCCAAGAGACCCAGTACTTC. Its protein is CASSQETQYF.

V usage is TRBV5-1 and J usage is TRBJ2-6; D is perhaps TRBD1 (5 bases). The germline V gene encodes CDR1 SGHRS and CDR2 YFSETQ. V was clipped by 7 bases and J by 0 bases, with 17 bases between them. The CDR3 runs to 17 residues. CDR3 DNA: TGCGCCAGCGTAACAGGCTTTTCGTCCTCTGGGGCCAACGTCCTGACTTTC. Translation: CASVTGFSSSGANVLTF.

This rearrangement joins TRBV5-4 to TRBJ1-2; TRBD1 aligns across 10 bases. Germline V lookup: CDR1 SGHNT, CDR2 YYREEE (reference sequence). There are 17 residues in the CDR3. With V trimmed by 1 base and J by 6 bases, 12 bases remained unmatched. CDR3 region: CASSLRGSGQGINGYTF. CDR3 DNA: TGTGCCAGCAGCTTGAGGGGGTCGGGACAGGGGATTAATGGCTACACCTTC.

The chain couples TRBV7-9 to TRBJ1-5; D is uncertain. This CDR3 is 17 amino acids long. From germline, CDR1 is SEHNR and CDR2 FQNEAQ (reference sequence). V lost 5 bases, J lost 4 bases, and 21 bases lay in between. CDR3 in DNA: TGTGCCAGCAGCCTCTACTTAGGGCCTCCGGGGAATCAGCCCCAGCATTTT. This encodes CASSLYLGPPGNQPQHF. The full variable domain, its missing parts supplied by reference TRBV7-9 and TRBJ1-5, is DTGVSQNPRHKITKRGQNVTFRCDPISEHNRLYWYRQTLGQGPEFLTYFQNEAQLEKSRLLSDRFSAERPKGSFSTLEIQRTEQGDSAMYLCASSLYLGPPGNQPQHFGDGTRLSIL.

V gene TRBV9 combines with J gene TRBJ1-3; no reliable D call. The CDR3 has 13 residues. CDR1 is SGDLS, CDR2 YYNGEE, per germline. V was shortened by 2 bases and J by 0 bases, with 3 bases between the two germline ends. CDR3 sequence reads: CASSVSSGNTIYF. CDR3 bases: TGTGCCAGCAGCGTCAGCTCTGGAAACACCATATATTTT.

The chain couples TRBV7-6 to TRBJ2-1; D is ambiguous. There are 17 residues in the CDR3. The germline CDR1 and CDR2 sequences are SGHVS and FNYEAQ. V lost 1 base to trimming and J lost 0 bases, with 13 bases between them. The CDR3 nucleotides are TGTGCCAGCAGCTTAGACCCCCCCGGTAGCTCCTACAATGAGCAGTTCTTC. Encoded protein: CASSLDPPGSSYNEQFF. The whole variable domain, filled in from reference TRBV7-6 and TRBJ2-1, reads GAGVSQSPRYKVTKRGQDVALRCDPISGHVSLYWYRQALGQGPEFLTYFNYEAQQDKSGLPNDRFSAERPEGSISTLTIQRTEQRDSAMYRCASSLDPPGSSYNEQFFGPGTRLTVL.

CDR3 in amino acids: CASRIDRGYGYTF. CDR3 coding DNA: TGTGCCAGCAGAATAGACAGGGGCTATGGCTACACCTTC. This chain joins TRBV6-1 and TRBJ1-2, with 8 bases matching TRBD1. After removal of 6 bases from V and 4 bases from J, the junction contained 4 bases not matched to a gene. The V gene's germline CDR1 is MNHNS and CDR2 SASEGT. The CDR3 totals 13 residues.

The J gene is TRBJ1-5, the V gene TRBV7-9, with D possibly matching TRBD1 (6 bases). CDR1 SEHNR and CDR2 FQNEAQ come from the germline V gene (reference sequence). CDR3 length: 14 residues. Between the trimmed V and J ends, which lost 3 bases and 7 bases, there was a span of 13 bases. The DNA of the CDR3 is TGTGCCAGCAGCTTGCCAGGGGATAAACAGCCCCAGCATTTT. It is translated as CASSLPGDKQPQHF. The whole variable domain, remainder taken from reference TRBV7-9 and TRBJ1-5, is DTGVSQNPRHKITKRGQNVTFRCDPISEHNRLYWYRQTLGQGPEFLTYFQNEAQLEKSRLLSDRFSAERPKGSFSTLEIQRTEQGDSAMYLCASSLPGDKQPQHFGDGTRLSIL.

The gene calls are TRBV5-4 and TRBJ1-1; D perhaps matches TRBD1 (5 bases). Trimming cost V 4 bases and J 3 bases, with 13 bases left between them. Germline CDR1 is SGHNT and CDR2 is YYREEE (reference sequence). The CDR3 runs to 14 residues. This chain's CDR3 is CASSLGLGDTEAFF. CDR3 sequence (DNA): TGTGCCAGCAGCCTTGGGTTGGGGGACACTGAAGCTTTCTTT.

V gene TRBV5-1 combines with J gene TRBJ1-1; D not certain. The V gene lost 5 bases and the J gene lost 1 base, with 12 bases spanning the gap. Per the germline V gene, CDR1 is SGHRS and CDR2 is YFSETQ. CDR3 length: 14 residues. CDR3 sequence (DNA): TGCGCCAGCAGAGTGCGACCGGCGAACACTGAAGCTTTCTTT. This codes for CASRVRPANTEAFF.

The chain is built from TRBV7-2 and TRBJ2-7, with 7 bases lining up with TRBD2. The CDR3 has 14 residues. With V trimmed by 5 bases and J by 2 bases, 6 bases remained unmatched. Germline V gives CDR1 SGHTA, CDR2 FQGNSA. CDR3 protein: CASSPWGGAYEQYF. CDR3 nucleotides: TGTGCCAGCAGCCCCTGGGGGGGGGCCTACGAGCAGTACTTC.

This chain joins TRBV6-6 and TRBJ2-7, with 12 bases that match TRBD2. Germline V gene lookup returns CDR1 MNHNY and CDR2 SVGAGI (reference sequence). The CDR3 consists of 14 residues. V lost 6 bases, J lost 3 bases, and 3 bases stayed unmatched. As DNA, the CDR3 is TGTGCCAGCAGGAGGACTAGCGGGGACTACGAGCAGTACTTC. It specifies CASRRTSGDYEQYF.

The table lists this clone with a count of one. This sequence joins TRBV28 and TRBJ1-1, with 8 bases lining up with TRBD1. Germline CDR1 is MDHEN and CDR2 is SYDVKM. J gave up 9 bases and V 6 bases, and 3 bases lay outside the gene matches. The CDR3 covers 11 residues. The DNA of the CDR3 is TGTGCCAGCAGCCGGGACAGGAAAGCTTTCTTT. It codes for CASSRDRKAFF. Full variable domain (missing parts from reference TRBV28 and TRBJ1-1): DVKVTQSSRYLVKRTGEKVFLECVQDMDHENMFWYRQDPGLGLRLIYFSYDVKMKEKGDIPEGYSVSREKKERFSLILESASTNQTSMYLCASSRDRKAFFGQGTRLTVV.

This chain's CDR3 is CASFPGAGANVLTF. CDR3 DNA: TGTGCCAGTTTCCCCGGTGCAGGGGCCAACGTCCTGACTTTC. The V call is TRBV13, the J call TRBJ2-6, with D unclear. V lost 9 bases and J lost 4, with 13 bases in between. The V gene's germline CDR1 is PRHDT and CDR2 FYEKMQ (reference sequence). The length of the CDR3 is 14 residues. Filled out from reference TRBV13 and TRBJ2-6, the complete variable domain reads AAGVIQSPRHLIKEKRETATLKCYPIPRHDTVYWYQQGPGQDPQFLISFYEKMQSDKGSIPDRFSAQQFSDYHSELNMSSLELGDSALYFCASFPGAGANVLTFGAGSRLTVL.

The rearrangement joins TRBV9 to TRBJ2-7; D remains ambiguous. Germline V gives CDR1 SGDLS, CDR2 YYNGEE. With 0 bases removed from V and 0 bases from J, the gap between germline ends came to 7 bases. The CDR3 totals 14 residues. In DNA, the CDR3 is TGTGCCAGCAGCGTAGTTGGAAGCTCCTACGAGCAGTACTTC. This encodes CASSVVGSSYEQYF.

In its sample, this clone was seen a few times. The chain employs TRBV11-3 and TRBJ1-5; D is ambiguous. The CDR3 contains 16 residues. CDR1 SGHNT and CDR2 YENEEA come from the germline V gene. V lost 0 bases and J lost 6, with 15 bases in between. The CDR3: CASSLDWNQPIQPQHF. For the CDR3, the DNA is TGTGCCAGCAGCTTAGATTGGAACCAACCAATTCAGCCCCAGCATTTT. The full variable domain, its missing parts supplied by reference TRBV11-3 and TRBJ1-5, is EAGVVQSPRYKIIEKKQPVAFWCNPISGHNTLYWYLQNLGQGPELLIRYENEEAVDDSQLPKDRFSAERLKGVDSTLKIQPAELGDSAVYLCASSLDWNQPIQPQHFGDGTRLSIL.

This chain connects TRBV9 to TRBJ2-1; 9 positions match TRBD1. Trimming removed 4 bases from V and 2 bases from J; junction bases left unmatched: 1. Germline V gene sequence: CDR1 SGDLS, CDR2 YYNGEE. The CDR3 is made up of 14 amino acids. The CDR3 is CASSTGGTYNEQFF. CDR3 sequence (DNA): TGTGCCAGCAGCACAGGGGGCACCTACAATGAGCAGTTCTTC.

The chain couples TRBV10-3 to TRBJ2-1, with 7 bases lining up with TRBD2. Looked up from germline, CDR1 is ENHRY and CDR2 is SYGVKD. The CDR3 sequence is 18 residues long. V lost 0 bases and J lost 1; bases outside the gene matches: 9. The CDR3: CAISESMGGSGSYNEQFF. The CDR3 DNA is TGTGCCATCAGTGAGTCGATGGGCGGGAGCGGATCCTACAATGAGCAGTTCTTC.